This T cell receptor (beta chain) was observed in a study of T cell repertoires in cytomegalovirus infection. Study as a whole: Newly reported HLA-C-restricted and thoroughly characterized HLA-B-restricted CMV epitopes were employed.

The CDR3 loop spans 13 amino acids. V trimming: 5 bases; J trimming: 6 bases; junction bases outside the gene matches: 7. Germline lookup yields CDR1 MNHEY and CDR2 SVGEGT. Study outcomes and limitations: The ex vivo response was dominated by HLA-C-restricted CMV-specific TCR beta clonotypes.

In regard to this clonotype: Its antigen is not known.

TCRdb recomputed calls from the reads with MiXCR, one row per CDR3 protein. The sample lists nearly 700,000 distinct CDR3 sequences, roughly a third seen once, with around a sixth in the top ten. This sequence originates from a human donor in good health (CMV status not recorded). Some clones in this sample may be carry-over from other donors' samples. The chain joins TRBV6-2 or TRBV6-3 to TRBJ2-7; 7 bases agree with TRBD2. The material was cultured PBMCs, obtained from culture after CMV antigen stimulation. Here the CDR3 DNA reads TGTGCCAGCAGTGCTACCGGGACTACCGAGCAGTACTTC. As protein: CASSATGTTEQYF.